The source of this TCR beta chain is a study of T cell repertoires in cytomegalovirus infection. Study in general: Both CMV infection and a matching HLA type were indicated by public TCR beta signatures. Study observations and caveats: Carriage of CMV together with the relevant HLA was identifiable through cumulative public TCR beta family frequency. Ex vivo responses were dominated by HLA-C-restricted CMV-specific TCR beta clonotypes.

TCRdb re-derived calls from the reads in MiXCR, one entry per CDR3 protein. The sample contains 680,000 or so distinct CDR3 sequences, about 40% of which appear only once. This clonotype was observed a few times. Its antigen remains unknown. Germline V lookup: CDR1 SGHAT, CDR2 FQNNGV. V was shortened by 0 bases and J by 4 bases, with 7 bases between the two germline ends. The CDR3 length is 15 residues. The sample was PBMCs. The genes are TRBV11-2 and TRBJ1-6; D is ambiguous. This receptor was identified in a human donor in good health (CMV status not recorded). Some clones in this sample may be carry-over from other donors' samples. In DNA form, the CDR3 reads TGTGCCAGCAGCTTAGATCGAGGGTATAATTCACCCCTCCACTTT. This codes for CASSLDRGYNSPLHF.